This T cell receptor (beta chain) was sequenced in a study of shared clonotypes between healthy human individuals. General study results and limits: Among a few donors, about 4.6% of naive CD4 clonotypes were found in common.

The deep-level immunoSEQ assay was used. As handled by the study authors: Filtering differed for immunoSEQ, which gave only junction sequences without quality scores. The assay was immunoSEQ multiplex PCR, and TCRdb's table has in-frame clones only and misses some. Clonal size and the V and J genes are those of that table, whereas D and trimming came from the DNA. The table includes a few million clones, about 92% detected once. With respect to this clone: Its antigen remains unidentified.

The CDR3 has 17 residues. Germline CDR1 SGHRS, CDR2 YFSETQ. V was pared by 2 bases and J by 2 bases, with 18 bases between. Naive CD4+ cells were CD45RA-selected; the remaining cells were memory. Sequencing input: naive CD4+ T cells sorted from blood. As to subset: CD45RA+ positively selected. The V and J genes are TRBV5-1 and TRBJ2-3, with D perhaps matching TRBD1 (6 bases). This clonotype was sampled from a man between 18 and 29 years old in good health. CDR3 sequence (DNA): TGCGCCAGCAGCTTCCGGGACAAGACCCCCCCCACAGATACGCAGTATTTT. As protein: CASSFRDKTPPTDTQYF.